Listed here is a single TCR beta chain. This clonotype was recorded at least ten times. Its antigen remains undetermined. No quality values exist for individual bases; no much larger clone is one base distant. The study was a case-control design nested within a healthcare worker cohort in London, UK, with weekly nasopharyngeal swab PCR tests and blood sampling. Healthcare workers were recruited during the week of the UK lockdown, between 23 and 31 March 2020, and followed weekly for up to roughly 16 weeks. The data belong to a study of early T cells in non-severe SARS-CoV-2 infection (dated by TCRdb to 2020 to 2023). In terms of the full investigation: TCR sequencing used bulk RNA from unsorted whole blood, so alpha and beta chains could not be paired.

Points the paper makes about the study in general: VDJdb matching was skewed toward anti-spike CD8 responses and likely underestimated virus-specific expansions, missing private and CD4 specificities.

Libraries were constructed by 5' RACE. TCRdb shows the sequencer as NextSeq 500. The TCR library protocol attached unique molecular identifiers to individual cDNA molecules to correct for sequencing error and PCR bias. Sequencing covered both TCR alpha and beta chains, and within each sample the abundances of alpha and beta sequences were tightly co-correlated. Under the source paper's analysis protocol: Decombinator V4 was used to annotate the V gene, J gene and CDR3 of the TCR sequences. Expanded TCRs were defined as changing significantly between any two time points under a Poisson model with p below 0.0001. TCR abundances were normalised to the total number of TCRs sequenced per sample and were expressed as counts per million. MAIT TCRs were defined by TRAV1-2 paired with TRAJ12, TRAJ20 or TRAJ33, and iNKT TCRs by TRAV10 paired with TRAJ18. A search of VDJdb, accessed on 1 November 2021, was run for TCRs annotated to CMV, EBV and SARS-CoV-2, with TCRs annotated for multiple antigens excluded. TCRdb took the public reads, trimmed them with fastp at Q25, ran MiXCR for clone calling and kept in-frame beta chains. Each entry is one CDR3 protein sequence, shown with its most common DNA and genes. These V and J calls rely on TCRdb rather than the paper's analysis. The table for this sample lists about 37,000 distinct CDR3 sequences; almost 5.5% of them were counted only once. About 5.5% of the sample lies in the top ten.

V loses 3 bases of germline sequence and J loses 5 bases, and the interval between the two ends is 14 bases. The CDR3, cysteine through phenylalanine, is 14 amino acids long. Just the 42-base CDR3 DNA is kept, in frame starting at base 1. Sequences DFQATT (CDR1) and SNEGSKA (CDR2) are obtained from the germline V gene (reference sequence). The chain employs TRBV20-1 and TRBJ2-1; no D gene is confidently identified. The material was whole blood, obtained at baseline. This receptor was identified in an adult who was a healthcare worker with PCR-confirmed SARS-CoV-2 infection or an uninfected control (not recorded which). Read as DNA, the sequence is TGCAGTGCTAGTATGGTAACCCCCCACAATGAGCAGTTCTTC. This codes for CSASMVTPHNEQFF.